Sequencing of this T cell receptor (beta chain) was carried out in a study of control samples from healthy donors and cancer patients. TCRdb's table, derived via immunoSEQ multiplex PCR, lists solely in-frame clones and lacks some. The sample shows some 120,000 clones, 91% of them seen only once. CDR3 length equals 16 residues. The V and J ends lost 1 base and 0 bases, in that order; junction bases with no gene match: 5. Germline lookup yields CDR1 SGHVS and CDR2 FQNEAQ. Material: blood. V gene TRBV7-8 combines with J gene TRBJ1-1, with TRBD1 identical over 7 bases. The sequence was obtained from a man aged 18-30 years in good health. The CDR3 DNA follows: TGTGCCAGCAGCTTAGAAAGGGGGCTGATGAACACTGAAGCTTTCTTT. Amino acids: CASSLERGLMNTEAFF.